Shown below are 22 T cell receptor beta chains from a single sample sequenced in a study of T cells after posttransplantation cyclophosphamide. Profiling relied on immunoSEQ multiplex PCR, and the TCRdb table lists in-frame clones only, not all of them. The sample lists about 50,000 clones, roughly 94% occurring once. The sequencing input was PBMCs. These receptors all come from a woman aged 30 to 39 in good health and a related stem cell transplant donor.

This rearrangement joins TRBV7-9 to TRBJ2-3, with 9 bases fitting TRBD2. This CDR3 region has 19 residues. Trimming at V came to 0 bases and at J to 5 bases, leaving 15 bases not matched to a gene. The V gene's germline CDR1 is SEHNR and CDR2 FQNEAQ (reference sequence). The CDR3 protein is CASSLALSSSGGSRDTQYF. Written as DNA, the CDR3 is TGTGCCAGCAGCTTAGCGTTATCGAGTAGCGGGGGTAGTAGAGATACGCAGTATTTT.

This chain uses TRBV9 with TRBJ2-1, with D perhaps matching TRBD2 (6 bases). V lost 4 bases and J lost 0, with 17 bases in between. Germline V CDR1 and CDR2: SGDLS, YYNGEE. The CDR3 is made up of 17 amino acids. CDR3 in amino acids: CASSPQTSRGSYNEQFF. The CDR3 DNA reads TGTGCCAGCAGCCCGCAAACTAGCCGGGGCTCCTACAATGAGCAGTTCTTC.

J is TRBJ1-2 and V is TRBV7-3; TRBD1 aligns across 7 bases. Germline values: CDR1 SGHTA, CDR2 FQGTGA. The CDR3 loop spans 13 amino acids. With V trimmed by 1 base and J by 4 bases, 0 bases remained unmatched. CDR3: CASSLNRGYGYTF. CDR3 bases: TGTGCCAGCAGCTTAAACAGGGGCTATGGCTACACCTTC.

This chain uses TRBV6-4 with TRBJ2-4, with TRBD2 matching over 10 bases. The CDR3 is 14 amino acids. Germline loops: CDR1 MRHNA, CDR2 SNTAGT. With 5 bases clipped from V and 12 bases from J, the junction kept 10 bases outside the gene matches. The CDR3 DNA reads as TGTGCCAGCAGTTCCACTAGCGGGGCTGTCGATCAGTACTTC. The encoded protein is CASSSTSGAVDQYF.

The chain has TRBV9 and TRBJ1-1; 9 bases line up with TRBD1. V was clipped by 3 bases and J by 4 bases; unmatched bases: 4. This CDR3 is 14 amino acids long. The germline CDR1 and CDR2 sequences are SGDLS and YYNGEE. The chain's CDR3 is CASSGMTGGTEAFF. CDR3 sequence (DNA): TGTGCCAGCAGCGGGATGACAGGGGGCACTGAAGCTTTCTTT.

The chain has TRBV15 and TRBJ1-1; D unclear. In germline, CDR1 is LNHNV, CDR2 YYDKDF (reference sequence). Trimming shortened V by 1 base and J by 3 bases, and 6 bases separated the two germline ends. CDR3 size: 13 residues. CDR3 nucleotide sequence: TGTGCCACCAGCAGAGTACGGGACACTGAAGCTTTCTTT. Translated, it gives CATSRVRDTEAFF.

The chain couples TRBV7-2 to TRBJ2-7; TRBD2 matches at 8 bases. The CDR3 consists of 14 residues. Per the germline V gene, CDR1 is SGHTA and CDR2 is FQGNSA. V was pared by 6 bases and J by 4 bases, with 8 bases of the junction left unmatched. The CDR3 bases are TGTGCCAGCAGAGTCGTCGGGGGGGCGTACGAGCAGTACTTC. It specifies CASRVVGGAYEQYF.

The rearrangement links TRBV28 to TRBJ2-7; 7 nucleotides line up with TRBD1. Germline values: CDR1 MDHEN, CDR2 SYDVKM. The CDR3 totals 14 residues. Trimming removed 10 bases from V and 3 bases from J; junction bases left unmatched: 12. The CDR3 coding sequence is TGTGCCACCAACCCCGTTTCAGGGGGCTACGAGCAGTACTTC. Its protein is CATNPVSGGYEQYF.

The rearrangement joins TRBV7-8 to TRBJ1-2; 10 bases line up with TRBD1. The CDR3 runs 15 residues. J gave up 3 bases and V 6 bases, and 7 bases lay outside the gene matches. Germline values: CDR1 SGHVS, CDR2 FQNEAQ. The CDR3 loop reads CASSLDRGQDYGYTF. Here the CDR3 DNA reads TGTGCCAGCAGTCTCGACAGGGGGCAGGACTATGGCTACACCTTC.

This clone has a single count. This sequence joins TRBV6-6 and TRBJ1-4; D is ambiguous. Germline CDR1 MNHNY, CDR2 SVGAGI (reference sequence). The CDR3 covers 16 residues. The V end lost 2 bases, the J end lost 0 bases, and 10 bases lay between the germline ends. This CDR3 reads CASSYPMRTTNEKLFF. DNA of the CDR3: TGTGCCAGCAGTTACCCCATGCGTACAACTAATGAAAAACTGTTTTTT.

The genes are TRBV4-1 and TRBJ1-2, with TRBD1 matching over 7 bases. The CDR3 runs 14 residues. Germline-derived CDR1 and CDR2 are MGHRA and YSYEKL. The J segment lost 5 bases and the V segment lost 5 bases, leaving 8 bases of the junction unmatched. The CDR3 sequence is CASSSGRGRYGYTF. CDR3 bases: TGCGCCAGCAGCAGTGGCAGGGGGAGGTATGGCTACACCTTC.

Of note for this clone: Other DNA sequences from this sample encode an identical CDR3 as well. The V and J genes are TRBV7-8 and TRBJ2-3; 12 bases match TRBD2. This CDR3 is built from 17 residues. Germline V gives CDR1 SGHVS, CDR2 FQNEAQ. The ends lost 9 bases at V and 5 bases at J; junction bases unmatched: 15. This CDR3 reads CARQGASGGARRDTQYF. In nucleotides, the CDR3 is TGTGCCAGACAAGGGGCTAGCGGGGGGGCCAGGAGAGATACGCAGTATTTT.

The chain carries TRBV27 and TRBJ1-1, with 7 nucleotides matching TRBD1. The germline CDR1 and CDR2 sequences are MNHEY and SMNVEV (reference sequence). Losses at the gene ends were 0 bases for V and 4 bases for J; bases not matched to a gene: 2. The length of the CDR3 is 14 residues. The CDR3 protein is CASSLSTGFTEAFF. CDR3 nucleotide sequence: TGTGCCAGCAGTTTATCGACAGGGTTCACTGAAGCTTTCTTT.

V is TRBV5-1 and J is TRBJ1-4, with TRBD1 matching over 8 bases. The CDR3 has 15 residues. CDR1 and CDR2 from the germline V gene are SGHRS and YFSETQ. With 7 bases clipped from V and 7 bases from J, the junction kept 12 bases outside the gene matches. The CDR3 bases are TGCGCCAGCTTCCACCGGGACAGGATTTTTGAAAAACTGTTTTTT. Encoded protein: CASFHRDRIFEKLFF.

DNA of the CDR3: TGTGCCAGCAGCCCAATCGGGGGGGCCGGAGAGACCCAGTACTTC. Its translation is CASSPIGGAGETQYF. This chain links TRBV11-2 with TRBJ2-5; 8 bases align to TRBD2. From germline, CDR1 is SGHAT and CDR2 FQNNGV. Trimming took 5 bases from V and 4 from J; bases not matched to a gene: 9. The CDR3 is 15 amino acids.

V gene TRBV5-8 combines with J gene TRBJ1-5; D is possibly TRBD1 (5 bases). V lost 6 bases, J lost 7 bases, and 14 bases lay in between. This CDR3 comprises 13 residues. Germline values: CDR1 SGHTS, CDR2 YDEGEE. CDR3: CASMDQGGQPQHF. CDR3 sequence (DNA): TGTGCCAGCATGGACCAGGGTGGACAGCCCCAGCATTTT. The variable domain in full, completed from reference TRBV5-8 and TRBJ1-5, reads EAGVTQSPTHLIKTRGQQATLRCSPISGHTSVYWYQQALGLGLQFLLWYDEGEERNRGNFPPRFSGRQFPNYSSELNVNALELEDSALYLCASMDQGGQPQHFGDGTRLSIL.

This clone was counted a single time. The gene calls are TRBV2 and TRBJ2-1; weak D call: TRBD2 (6 bases). V dropped 8 bases and J dropped 3 bases, with 11 bases sitting between them. The CDR3 is made up of 13 amino acids. CDR1 and CDR2 (germline): SNHLY, FYNNEI. The CDR3 protein is CASRDSNYNEQFF. The DNA for the CDR3 is TGTGCCAGCCGGGACTCCAACTACAATGAGCAGTTCTTC. Full variable domain (rest looked up from reference TRBV2 and TRBJ2-1): EPEVTQTPSHQVTQMGQEVILRCVPISNHLYFYWYRQILGQKVEFLVSFYNNEISEKSEIFDDQFSVERPDGSNFTLKIRSTKLEDSAMYFCASRDSNYNEQFFGPGTRLTVL.

The chain carries TRBV21-1 and TRBJ1-3; TRBD1, the table's D call, was not compared with the DNA. TRBV21-1 is deemed a pseudogene. The CDR3 length is 18 residues. The CDR3 DNA is TGTGCCAGCAGCACCCACAGGGGGGGACTATGCTCTGGAAACACCATATATTTT. It specifies CASSTHRGGLCSGNTIYF.

The CDR3 here is CASSIAATKTDTQYF. The DNA of the CDR3 is TGTGCCAGTAGTATAGCCGCTACCAAAACAGATACGCAGTATTTT. The chain uses TRBV19 and TRBJ2-3; no clear D gene. V lost 1 base and J lost 3, with 11 bases in between. This CDR3 comprises 15 residues. The V gene's germline CDR1 is LNHDA and CDR2 SQIVND (reference sequence). The full variable domain, rest sourced from reference TRBV19 and TRBJ2-3, is DGGITQSPKYLFRKEGQNVTLSCEQNLNHDAMYWYRQDPGQGLRLIYYSQIVNDFQKGDIAEGYSVSREKKESFPLTVTSAQKNPTAFYLCASSIAATKTDTQYFGPGTRLTVL.

This clone has only one observation. The chain combines TRBV5-1 with TRBJ2-2; a possible D gene is TRBD2 (5 bases). V lost 10 bases, J lost 2 bases, and 15 bases lay in between. The CDR3 contains 14 residues. Germline V lookup: CDR1 SGHRS, CDR2 YFSETQ. CDR3: CASRDFTNTGELFF. The CDR3 DNA is TGCGCCTCTCGGGATTTCACCAACACCGGGGAGCTGTTTTTT.

In its sample, this clone was seen a few times. The V call is TRBV6-5, the J call TRBJ1-1; no reliable D call. The CDR3 is 12 residues long. The germline V and J ends were trimmed by 4 bases and 11 bases, with 14 bases remaining between them. Germline-derived CDR1 and CDR2 are MNHEY and SVGAGI. For the CDR3, the DNA is TGTGCCAGCAGTTCCCGCGGGCAGTCGGCTTTCTTT. Translation: CASSSRGQSAFF.

The chain is built from TRBV29-1 and TRBJ1-2; a weak D match, TRBD1 (5 bases). CDR1 is SQVTM, CDR2 ANQGSEA, per germline. This CDR3 is 15 amino acids long. Trimming removed 3 bases at V and 2 bases at J, with 16 bases between. The CDR3 DNA sequence: TGCAGCGTTGAGGGCGGGGACGTGGGCAACTATGGCTACACCTTC. Its translation is CSVEGGDVGNYGYTF.